These 16 T cell receptor beta chains were all obtained from the same sample, sequenced in a study of identical twins. TCRdb reanalysed the 5' RACE reads using MiXCR and keeps one entry per CDR3 protein. This sample yields 140,000 to 150,000 distinct CDR3 sequences, of which around 3.4% are seen a single time; more than 7% belongs to the top ten. Sequenced sample: memory T cells sorted from blood. The receptor set was obtained from a man younger than 35 in good health.

This clonotype was counted many times. The J gene is TRBJ2-5, the V gene TRBV5-1, with TRBD1 matching over 11 bases. The CDR3 has 13 residues. Unmatched junction bases numbered 4, after V lost 7 bases and J lost 5 bases. CDR1 is SGHRS, CDR2 YFSETQ, per germline. Written as DNA, the CDR3 is TGCGCCAGCGGACAGGGGGCGCGGGAGACCCAGTACTTC. Translation: CASGQGARETQYF.

This clonotype was seen more than once but under ten times. For the CDR3, the DNA is TGTGCCAGCGGCCCGGGCCACAATGAGCAGTTCTTC. This encodes CASGPGHNEQFF. The rearrangement links TRBV7-9 to TRBJ2-1, with no clear D. The CDR3 has 12 residues. Trimming took 8 bases from V and 5 from J, leaving 10 bases between them. The germline V gene has CDR1 SEHNR and CDR2 FQNEAQ (reference sequence).

This clonotype was recorded many times. The rearrangement uses TRBV12-3 or TRBV12-4 and TRBJ1-2; D possibly corresponds to TRBD1 (5 bases). V was pared by 1 base and J by 7 bases, with 7 bases between. CDR3 size: 12 residues. In DNA form, the CDR3 reads TGTGCCAGCAGTTTAGACAGGTTTGGCTACACCTTC. The encoded protein is CASSLDRFGYTF.

This clonotype was picked up many times. V gene TRBV15 combines with J gene TRBJ2-1, with 7 bases identical to TRBD2. V lost 8 bases and J lost 4; bases outside the gene matches: 5. CDR3 length equals 13 residues. Germline V lookup: CDR1 LNHNV, CDR2 YYDKDF (reference sequence). This CDR3 reads CATGLAAYNEQFF. Here the CDR3 DNA reads TGTGCCACCGGGCTAGCGGCTTACAATGAGCAGTTCTTC.

This clonotype was observed many times. J is TRBJ2-1 and V is TRBV3-1, with TRBD1 as a possible D gene (6 bases). The CDR3 consists of 15 residues. Germline V gene lookup returns CDR1 LGHDT and CDR2 YNNKEL (reference sequence). V lost 5 bases to trimming and J lost 4 bases, with 15 bases between them. In DNA form, the CDR3 reads TGTGCCAGCAGCGCCGGGACAAACCGATACAATGAGCAGTTCTTC. Its protein product is CASSAGTNRYNEQFF.

This clonotype was observed many times. The chain carries TRBV4-1 and TRBJ1-2, with D unclear. Trimming took 1 base from V and 7 from J, leaving 13 bases between them. Germline CDR1 is MGHRA and CDR2 is YSYEKL. The length of the CDR3 is 14 residues. CDR3 loop: CASSQVGRTGGYTF. The CDR3 region has the DNA TGCGCCAGCAGCCAAGTCGGCAGGACGGGTGGCTACACCTTC.

Many counts were recorded for this clonotype. J is TRBJ2-3 and V is TRBV5-1; 7 bases agree with TRBD1. Germline V lookup: CDR1 SGHRS, CDR2 YFSETQ. J lost 4 bases, V lost 6 bases, and 11 bases had no gene match. This CDR3 is 15 amino acids long. CDR3 sequence: CASTEQGFRSDTQYF. The DNA of the CDR3 is TGCGCCAGCACCGAACAGGGGTTTCGATCAGATACGCAGTATTTT. Drawing the rest from reference TRBV5-1 and TRBJ2-3, the complete variable domain is KAGVTQTPRYLIKTRGQQVTLSCSPISGHRSVSWYQQTPGQGLQFLFEYFSETQRNKGNFPGRFSGRQFSNSRSEMNVSTLELGDSALYLCASTEQGFRSDTQYFGPGTRLTVL.

This clonotype was detected ten times or more. This chain uses TRBV2 with TRBJ2-1; no definite D call. The CDR3 covers 12 residues. The ends were cut back, 3 bases at V and 13 bases at J, with 13 bases in the middle. CDR1 and CDR2 (germline): SNHLY, FYNNEI. This chain's CDR3 is CASSEPERIQFF. In nucleotides, the CDR3 is TGTGCCAGCAGTGAGCCAGAGAGGATACAGTTCTTC.

This clonotype was seen many times. V gene TRBV11-2 combines with J gene TRBJ2-5, with D hard to call. Germline CDR1 is SGHAT and CDR2 is FQNNGV. Trimming took off 3 bases at V and 2 bases at J, with 19 bases between the two ends. This CDR3 has 17 residues. The CDR3 sequence: CASSFGAIEVLQETQYF. CDR3 coding DNA: TGTGCCAGCAGCTTTGGTGCCATTGAAGTCCTTCAAGAGACCCAGTACTTC.

This clonotype was recorded many times. J is TRBJ2-1 and V is TRBV6-2 or TRBV6-3; D is perhaps TRBD2 (5 bases). V lost 4 bases and J 7 bases, leaving 17 bases between the germline ends. The length of the CDR3 is 15 residues. CDR1 and CDR2 (germline): MNHEY, SVGEGT. The CDR3 protein is CASSLTTPLHNEQFF. The CDR3 nucleotides read TGTGCCAGCAGTTTGACTACCCCTTTACATAATGAGCAGTTCTTC.

In this sample, this clonotype turned up many times. The chain joins TRBV20-1 to TRBJ2-6; D is unresolved. Germline V gene data show CDR1 as DFQATT and CDR2 as SNEGSKA (reference sequence). The CDR3 is 14 residues long. V was clipped by 5 bases and J by 2 bases, with 10 bases between them. CDR3 sequence reads: CSAPFLPGANVLTF. CDR3 DNA sequence: TGCAGTGCTCCATTTTTGCCTGGGGCCAACGTCCTGACTTTC.

This clonotype was recorded at least ten times. The CDR3, as DNA: TGCAGCGCCGGGACAGGGCCCGCCGGGGAGCTGTTTTTT. Encoded protein: CSAGTGPAGELFF. This chain connects TRBV29-1 to TRBJ2-2; 9 bases line up with TRBD1. Germline V gene sequence: CDR1 SQVTM, CDR2 ANQGSEA. J was trimmed by 6 bases and V by 7 bases; bases with no gene match: 6. The CDR3 is 13 residues long.

This clonotype has a count of ten or more. The chain employs TRBV12-3 or TRBV12-4 and TRBJ2-3; D gene unclear. The CDR3 totals 14 residues. Trimming removed 5 bases at V and 4 bases at J, with 13 bases between. CDR3 in DNA: TGTGCCAGCAGTCCCAAAAAGCGCGCAGATACGCAGTATTTT. This encodes CASSPKKRADTQYF.

The V call is TRBV6-2 or TRBV6-3, the J call TRBJ2-1; D remains unclear. Trimming pared 2 bases from V and 9 bases from J, leaving 11 bases between. Germline values: CDR1 MNHEY, CDR2 SVGEGT. The CDR3 spans 13 residues. Here the CDR3 DNA reads TGTGCCAGCAGTTACGACCCAACTGGTGAGCAGTTCTTC. Encoded protein: CASSYDPTGEQFF.

This clonotype was seen ten or more times. J is TRBJ2-1 and V is TRBV20-1; 10 bases are shared with TRBD2. The CDR3 has 14 amino acids. The V gene's germline CDR1 is DFQATT and CDR2 SNEGSKA (reference sequence). V gave up 5 bases and J gave up 4 bases; unmatched junction bases: 5. CDR3 sequence: CSAYTGLAYNEQFF. The CDR3 region has the DNA TGCAGTGCTTATACGGGACTAGCGTACAATGAGCAGTTCTTC.

This clonotype has a count of ten or more. The rearrangement joins TRBV12-3 or TRBV12-4 to TRBJ2-1; tentatively, D is TRBD2 (6 bases). The CDR3 runs 13 residues. With 6 bases removed from V and 12 bases from J, the gap between germline ends came to 18 bases. CDR3 nucleotides: TGTGCCAGCAGCTTCCGGGGCGGGGCGCGGCAGTTCTTC. Encoded protein: CASSFRGGARQFF.